This T cell receptor (beta chain) originates from a study of cytomegalovirus exposure and HLA in healthy donors. Study as a whole: Unique TCRs from HLA-typed donors, about 85 million of them, were held in an early data release. The study's findings and limits: Links to common viral pathogens appeared, in a later analysis, for several of the most significant clusters. In a later analysis, specific HLA alleles were associated with approximately 17,000 TCR beta sequences at a 0.05 false discovery rate.

Regarding donors, all were healthy bone marrow donors. Notes on this clone: Its target is not known.

This CDR3 comprises 15 residues. J gave up 3 bases and V 5 bases, and 8 bases lay outside the gene matches. Germline lookup yields CDR1 SGHDN and CDR2 FVKESK. Amplification used 60 Vbeta primers and 13 Jbeta primers. Profiling relied on immunoSEQ multiplex PCR, and the TCRdb table lists in-frame clones only, not all of them. The sample carries about 90,000 clones, around 84% recorded once. The origin of this receptor is a man younger than 35 in good health and CMV-seronegative. This sequence joins TRBV14 and TRBJ1-2, with 8 bases lining up with TRBD1. The sequencing sample was made of PBMCs. In DNA form, the CDR3 reads TGTGCCAGCAGCAGGGGGGACAGGCGGTACTATGGCTACACCTTC. It codes for CASSRGDRRYYGYTF.